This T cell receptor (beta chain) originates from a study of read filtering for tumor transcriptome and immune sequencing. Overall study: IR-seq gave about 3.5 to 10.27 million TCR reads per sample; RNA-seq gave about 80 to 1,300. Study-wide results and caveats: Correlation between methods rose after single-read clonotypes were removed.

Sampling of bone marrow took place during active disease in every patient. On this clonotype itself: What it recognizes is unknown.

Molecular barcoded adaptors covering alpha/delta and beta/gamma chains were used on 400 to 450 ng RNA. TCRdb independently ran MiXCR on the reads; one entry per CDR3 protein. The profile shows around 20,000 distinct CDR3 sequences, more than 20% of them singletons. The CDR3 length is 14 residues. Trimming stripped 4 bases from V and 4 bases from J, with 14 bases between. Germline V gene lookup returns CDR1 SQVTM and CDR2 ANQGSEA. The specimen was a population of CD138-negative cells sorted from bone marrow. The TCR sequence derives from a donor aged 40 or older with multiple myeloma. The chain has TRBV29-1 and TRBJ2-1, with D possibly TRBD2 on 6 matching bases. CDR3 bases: TGCAGCGTTGGCGACGGGAGCTCGTACAATGAGCAGTTCTTC. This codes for CSVGDGSSYNEQFF.